The rows below give T cell receptor beta chains drawn from one sample of a study of CD4+ T cells in melanoma. TCRdb keeps only in-frame clones here, not all; method: immunoSEQ multiplex PCR. The sample has about 140,000 clones, about 93% seen once. All receptors come from a human donor with melanoma. CDR3s include the opening cysteine and the closing phenylalanine or tryptophan. The order of the fields is J gene, D gene, V gene, CDR3 DNA, CDR3 protein. D genes are given only for firm matches.

J: TRBJ2-5
D: TRBD2
V: TRBV5-1
DNA: TGCGCCAGCAGCCCAGGACGGGGGGGCCAAGAGACCCAGTACTTC
CDR3: CASSPGRGGQETQYF

J: TRBJ2-1
D: TRBD2
V: TRBV7-6
DNA: TGTGCCAGCAGCTTAGGGGAGCGGGGGAGCTCCTACAATGAGCAGTTCTTC
CDR3: CASSLGERGSSYNEQFF

J: TRBJ1-2
D: NA
V: TRBV4-1
DNA: TGCGCCAGCAGCCACCGTTCACAGGGCAACTATGGCTACACCTTC
CDR3: CASSHRSQGNYGYTF

J: TRBJ2-2
D: NA
V: TRBV6-5
DNA: TGTGCCAGCAGTTTAGGTGTTGTCGGGACCACCGGGGAGCTGTTTTTT
CDR3: CASSLGVVGTTGELFF

J: TRBJ2-2
D: NA
V: TRBV10-3
DNA: TGTGCCACCGGAACCGGGGGGCCTTCGAACACCGGGGAGCTGTTTTTT
CDR3: CATGTGGPSNTGELFF

J: TRBJ2-5
D: NA
V: TRBV7-9
DNA: TGTGCCAGCAGCCCAGGACAGGGAGGGGTACTTACGGGGGAGACCCAGTACTTC
CDR3: CASSPGQGGVLTGETQYF

J: TRBJ2-3
D: TRBD2
V: TRBV7-9
DNA: TGTGCCAGCAGCCGCCTACTAGCGGGGACTACAGATACGCAGTATTTT
CDR3: CASSRLLAGTTDTQYF

J: TRBJ1-3
D: NA
V: TRBV10-3
DNA: TGTGCCATCAGTCGGGACCTCGAAGGAAACACCATATATTTT
CDR3: CAISRDLEGNTIYF

J: TRBJ2-2
D: TRBD2
V: TRBV5-4
DNA: TGTGCCAGCAGCTTGGGTGTGGGGGGGAGGACCGGGGAGCTGTTTTTT
CDR3: CASSLGVGGRTGELFF

J: TRBJ1-5
D: TRBD1
V: TRBV2
DNA: TGTGCCAGCAGCGTGGGACAGGCAGGCGGGCCCCAGCATTTT
CDR3: CASSVGQAGGPQHF

J: TRBJ2-2
D: NA
V: TRBV6-1
DNA: TGTGCCAGCAGGAATACGCAGGGCAGCGGGGAGCTGTTTTTT
CDR3: CASRNTQGSGELFF

J: TRBJ2-1
D: NA
V: TRBV11-2
DNA: TGTGCCAGCAGCTTAGCCAAAGGGCAGTTCTTC
CDR3: CASSLAKGQFF

J: TRBJ2-1
D: TRBD2
V: TRBV2
DNA: TGTGCCAGCAGTGGGGGTAGCGGGGGCTCCTACAATGAGCAGTTCTTC
CDR3: CASSGGSGGSYNEQFF

J: TRBJ1-2
D: NA
V: TRBV9
DNA: TGTGCCAGCAGCGTAGCAGCAGGGCGGGAGCACTATGGCTACACCTTC
CDR3: CASSVAAGREHYGYTF

J: TRBJ2-1
D: TRBD2
V: TRBV4-2
DNA: TGTGCCAGCAGCCAAGAGGTCCTCGCGACTAGCGGGGGGTTCAGGGAGCAGTTCTTC
CDR3: CASSQEVLATSGGFREQFF

J: TRBJ1-2
D: NA
V: TRBV4-1
DNA: TGCGCCAGCAGCCAAAGGGGCCTCTATGGCTACACCTTC
CDR3: CASSQRGLYGYTF

J: TRBJ1-1
D: NA
V: TRBV28
DNA: TGTGCCAGCAGTCAACAGGGTAGAGCAGCTTTCTTT
CDR3: CASSQQGRAAFF